What follows are 20 T cell receptor beta chains derived from one specimen sequenced in a study of blood T cell repertoires in COVID-19. Profiled with immunoSEQ multiplex PCR; TCRdb holds only in-frame clones, not every one. Counted here are around 400,000 clones, more than 85% occurring once; the ten biggest clones make up 0.8% to 0.9%. The specimen was PBMCs or T cells enriched from blood (not recorded which). All receptors derive from a woman aged 40-49 years who had been exposed to COVID-19.

The chain employs TRBV13 and TRBJ1-1; a possible D gene is TRBD1 (5 bases). Germline V CDR1 and CDR2: PRHDT, FYEKMQ (reference sequence). The V end was cut by 3 bases, the J end by 0 bases, with 11 bases between. The CDR3 sequence is 15 residues long. The CDR3 loop is CASSLGAGMNTEAFF. The CDR3 region has the DNA TGTGCCAGCAGCTTGGGTGCAGGGATGAACACTGAAGCTTTCTTT.

This chain links TRBV10-2 with TRBJ1-4; 8 bases fit TRBD1. This CDR3 has 15 amino acids. From germline, CDR1 is WSHSY and CDR2 SAAADI. After removal of 3 bases from V and 8 bases from J, the junction contained 8 bases not matched to a gene. The CDR3 protein is CASSDPQGAHEKLFF. The CDR3 coding sequence is TGCGCCAGCAGTGACCCCCAGGGGGCTCACGAAAAACTGTTTTTT.

This clone was counted a few times. The chain joins TRBV7-2 to TRBJ1-2; D is unclear. The germline CDR1 and CDR2 sequences are SGHTA and FQGNSA. Trimming removed 2 bases at V and 0 bases at J, with 7 bases between. There are 14 residues in the CDR3. The CDR3 coding sequence is TGTGCCAGCAGCTTACTCAGAACTAACTATGGCTACACCTTC. Residues: CASSLLRTNYGYTF.

This clone was seen ten or more times. This rearrangement joins TRBV14 to TRBJ2-1; TRBD2 matches at 9 bases. Germline V gives CDR1 SGHDN, CDR2 FVKESK. The CDR3 runs 18 residues. V shed 0 bases and J 3 bases; nucleotides not matched to a gene: 9. The CDR3 region is CASSQEGWREGSYNEQFF. The CDR3 nucleotides are TGTGCCAGCAGCCAAGAGGGTTGGCGGGAGGGGAGCTACAATGAGCAGTTCTTC.

V usage is TRBV7-2 and J usage is TRBJ2-7; 8 bases line up with TRBD2. Losses at the gene ends were 5 bases for V and 2 bases for J; bases not matched to a gene: 8. The germline V gene encodes CDR1 SGHTA and CDR2 FQGNSA. This CDR3 is 15 amino acids long. This chain's CDR3 is CASSPRAGATYEQYF. The CDR3 region has the DNA TGTGCCAGCAGCCCGAGAGCGGGGGCAACCTACGAGCAGTACTTC. The full variable domain, in which reference TRBV7-2 and TRBJ2-7 provide the parts outside the CDR3, is GAGVSQSPSNKVTEKGKDVELRCDPISGHTALYWYRQSLGQGLEFLIYFQGNSAPDKSGLPSDRFSAERTGGSVSTLTIQRTQQEDSAVYLCASSPRAGATYEQYFGPGTRLTVT.

V gene TRBV25-1 combines with J gene TRBJ2-5, with D unresolved. V lost 6 bases to trimming and J lost 2 bases, with 7 bases between them. CDR1 MGHDK and CDR2 SYGVNS come from the germline V gene. The CDR3 is 12 residues long. The CDR3 loop is CASRTVQETQYF. In nucleotides, the CDR3 is TGTGCCAGCAGAACGGTTCAAGAGACCCAGTACTTC.

The V gene is TRBV30, the J gene TRBJ1-1; D not resolved. V was clipped by 4 bases and J by 0 bases, with 9 bases between them. The CDR3 runs to 13 residues. CDR1 is GTSNPN and CDR2 is SVGIG in the germline V gene (reference sequence). The CDR3 bases are TGTGCCTGGACTCGACTCATGAACACTGAAGCTTTCTTT. Its protein is CAWTRLMNTEAFF.

This chain uses TRBV29-1 with TRBJ1-1; tentative D call: TRBD1 (6 bases). CDR1 and CDR2 from the germline V gene are SQVTM and ANQGSEA. This CDR3 spans 13 amino acids. Trimming took 7 bases from V and 0 from J, leaving 12 bases between them. The CDR3 DNA reads TGCAGCGCCAGGGGTACCATGAACACTGAAGCTTTCTTT. This codes for CSARGTMNTEAFF.

The rearrangement links TRBV4-2 to TRBJ1-5; maybe TRBD1 (5 bases). Germline-derived CDR1 and CDR2 are LGHNA and YNFKEQ. V gave up 4 bases and J gave up 0 bases, with 13 bases separating them. CDR3 size: 16 residues. The CDR3 DNA follows: TGTGCCAGCAGCCTAGGAACGGGGGATAGCAATCAGCCCCAGCATTTT. It is translated as CASSLGTGDSNQPQHF.

This sequence joins TRBV18 and TRBJ1-4; D is uncertain. The CDR3 has 14 residues. V was clipped by 3 bases and J by 6 bases, with 11 bases between them. CDR1 KGHSH and CDR2 LQKENI come from the germline V gene. The CDR3: CASSPPSQDEKLFF. In DNA form, the CDR3 reads TGTGCCAGCTCACCGCCTTCGCAGGATGAAAAACTGTTTTTT.

The rearrangement uses TRBV14 and TRBJ2-2, with D hard to call. V was cut by 0 bases and J by 4 bases, with 12 bases left in between. Germline CDR1 is SGHDN and CDR2 is FVKESK. The CDR3 totals 16 residues. The CDR3 nucleotides are TGTGCCAGCAGCCAAGATTACAGCCCCAGCACCGGGGAGCTGTTTTTT. The encoded protein is CASSQDYSPSTGELFF.

V and J are TRBV28 and TRBJ2-1, with D tentatively TRBD2 (6 bases). Trimming pared 2 bases from V and 5 bases from J, leaving 19 bases between. Germline V gene sequence: CDR1 MDHEN, CDR2 SYDVKM. The CDR3 contains 17 residues. The DNA of the CDR3 is TGTGCCAGCAGTTTACAGTCAGGAGGGTTATCCCACAATGAGCAGTTCTTC. This sequence encodes CASSLQSGGLSHNEQFF.

The V gene is TRBV9, the J gene TRBJ2-7; tentatively, D is TRBD1 (5 bases). CDR1 is SGDLS and CDR2 is YYNGEE in the germline V gene. This CDR3 has 18 residues. Trimming shortened V by 0 bases and J by 7 bases, and 26 bases separated the two germline ends. CDR3 sequence (DNA): TGTGCCAGCAGCGTAGATCCTCTTGGCAGCTCACCCAAGGGGGAGCAGTACTTC. Amino acids: CASSVDPLGSSPKGEQYF. The full variable domain, its missing parts supplied by reference TRBV9 and TRBJ2-7, is DSGVTQTPKHLITATGQRVTLRCSPRSGDLSVYWYQQSLDQGLQFLIQYYNGEERAKGNILERFSAQQFPDLHSELNLSSLELGDSALYFCASSVDPLGSSPKGEQYFGPGTRLTVT.

The V and J genes are TRBV18 and TRBJ2-6, with D possibly matching TRBD2 (5 bases). CDR1 is KGHSH and CDR2 is LQKENI in the germline V gene. Trimming stripped 2 bases from V and 0 bases from J, with 8 bases between. The CDR3 runs 16 residues. The CDR3 loop reads CASSPTRGSGANVLTF. Here the CDR3 DNA reads TGTGCCAGCTCACCAACCCGGGGCTCTGGGGCCAACGTCCTGACTTTC.

This clone was seen more than once but under ten times. The chain joins TRBV29-1 to TRBJ1-4; D is uncertain. This CDR3 contains 13 residues. CDR1 is SQVTM, CDR2 ANQGSEA, per germline. The V gene lost 2 bases and the J gene lost 0 bases, with 4 bases spanning the gap. The CDR3 reads CSVESATNEKLFF. CDR3 DNA sequence: TGCAGCGTTGAATCTGCAACTAATGAAAAACTGTTTTTT.

V gene TRBV9 combines with J gene TRBJ2-1, with D possibly being TRBD2 (6 bases). CDR1 SGDLS and CDR2 YYNGEE come from the germline V gene. The CDR3 contains 14 residues. Trimming stripped 0 bases from V and 3 bases from J, with 7 bases between. CDR3 amino acids: CASSVVGGYNEQFF. The CDR3 DNA follows: TGTGCCAGCAGCGTAGTCGGGGGCTACAATGAGCAGTTCTTC.

For the CDR3, the DNA is TGTGCCAGCAGCTTACAGGCAGGGGGCTTCAATGAGCAGTTCTTC. This sequence encodes CASSLQAGGFNEQFF. The chain has TRBV7-3 and TRBJ2-1; 8 positions agree with TRBD1. The CDR3 consists of 15 residues. Per the germline V gene, CDR1 is SGHTA and CDR2 is FQGTGA. V was clipped by 2 bases and J by 6 bases; unmatched bases: 6.

This chain uses TRBV10-2 with TRBJ2-1, with 9 bases lining up with TRBD1. The CDR3 totals 12 residues. CDR1 and CDR2 from the germline V gene are WSHSY and SAAADI. V lost 8 bases and J lost 10; bases outside the gene matches: 6. CDR3 in DNA: TGCGCCAGCGGACAGGGGCGCCAGGAGCAGTTCTTC. Translation: CASGQGRQEQFF.

V usage is TRBV30 and J usage is TRBJ1-2; 11 nucleotides align to TRBD1. The germline V gene has CDR1 GTSNPN and CDR2 SVGIG (reference sequence). V dropped 3 bases and J dropped 2; count of bases not matched to a gene: 5. CDR3 length: 15 amino acids. CDR3 DNA sequence: TGTGCCTGGAGCCAACGGGACAGGGGGAACTATGGCTACACCTTC. It yields the protein CAWSQRDRGNYGYTF. Combining the CDR3 with reference TRBV30 and TRBJ1-2 gives the whole variable domain SQTIHQWPATLVQPVGSPLSLECTVEGTSNPNLYWYRQAAGRGLQLLFYSVGIGQISSEVPQNLSASRPQDRQFILSSKKLLLSDSGFYLCAWSQRDRGNYGYTFGSGTRLTVV.

J is TRBJ2-4 and V is TRBV30; 7 nucleotides agree with TRBD2. CDR1 is GTSNPN, CDR2 SVGIG, per germline (reference sequence). The CDR3 has 14 amino acids. V was clipped by 2 bases and J by 8 bases; unmatched bases: 9. The CDR3, as DNA: TGTGCCTGGAGTCCTGACTATGGGGGGGACATTCAGTACTTC. Translating gives CAWSPDYGGDIQYF.